This TCR beta chain derives from a study of blood T cells in healthy people across ages. The CDR3 consists of 16 residues. Germline CDR1 is SGHVS and CDR2 is FNYEAQ. Unmatched junction bases numbered 12, after V lost 8 bases and J lost 0 bases. At least ten counts were recorded for this clonotype. A J-beta primer mix and a sample-barcoded 5' primer were used in a second PCR of roughly 7 to 12 cycles. A single record per CDR3 protein comes from TCRdb applying MiXCR to the 5' RACE reads. This sample has more than 750,000 distinct CDR3 sequences, with almost 30% found just once. Separately, the same data were catalogued under a study of T cells of mothers and their children. Turning to that study: Related pairs of mothers and children showed slightly higher, non-significant overlap versus unrelated pairs.

The TCR sequence derives from a woman aged 40 to 50 in good health. The chain is built from TRBV7-6 and TRBJ2-5, with 7 positions matching TRBD2. Sequencing was done on a sample of blood. The CDR3 region is CASCRGVYGYQETQYF. The CDR3 DNA reads TGTGCCAGCTGCCGGGGGGTTTACGGGTACCAAGAGACCCAGTACTTC.